The rows below give T cell receptor beta chains drawn from one sample of a study of regulatory T cells in long-lasting Graves disease. From the multiplex PCR reads, TCRdb called clonotypes with MiXCR, one entry per CDR3 protein. The profile covers 400,000 to 500,000 distinct CDR3 sequences, with 12% to 15% appearing a single time and roughly a sixth taken by the ten largest. These same data were also listed under a study on T cells in Graves' hyperthyroidism and ophthalmopathy.

The starting material was peripheral blood mononuclear cells (PBMCs), obtained at new diagnosis, from a patient treated with antithyroid drugs. The receptors were sampled from a woman aged 50 to 65 with Graves disease. CDR3s include the opening cysteine and the closing phenylalanine or tryptophan. The order of the fields is CDR3 DNA, CDR3 protein, J gene, V gene, D gene, CDR3 length, clone size. The D gene is left open where the match is weak. Expanded clones are given a class, and other clones once, few, many or no size at all.

DNA: TGTGCCAGCAGTTCCGGACAGGGAGTGGATTTT
CDR3: CASSSGQGVDF
J: TRBJ1-5
V: TRBV12-3/TRBV12-4
D: TRBD1
length: 11
size: many

DNA: TGTGCCAGCAGTGAACAGGGGGCGGCCGGGGAGCTGTTTTTT
CDR3: CASSEQGAAGELFF
J: TRBJ2-2
V: TRBV6-4
D: TRBD1
length: 14
size: many

DNA: TGCAGTGCCACGACAGCCCTACAAGAGACCCAGTACTTC
CDR3: CSATTALQETQYF
J: TRBJ2-5
V: TRBV20-1
D: -
length: 13
size: few

DNA: TGTGCCAGCAGTTCATCCAGGTCTGGCTACACCTTC
CDR3: CASSSSRSGYTF
J: TRBJ1-2
V: TRBV12-3/TRBV12-4
D: -
length: 12
size: many

DNA: TGTGCCAGCAGCCAAGATGGAGGAAGGCAAGAGACCCAGTACTTC
CDR3: CASSQDGGRQETQYF
J: TRBJ2-5
V: TRBV3-1
D: -
length: 15
size: -

DNA: TGTGCCAGCAGAAAAGGCCGACAGGGCTCGTCCTACAATGAGCAGTTCTTC
CDR3: CASRKGRQGSSYNEQFF
J: TRBJ2-1
V: TRBV27
D: TRBD1
length: 17
size: -

DNA: TGTGCCAGCAGCCAGGGACAGGGGTGGAACGAGCAGTACTTC
CDR3: CASSQGQGWNEQYF
J: TRBJ2-7
V: TRBV3-1
D: TRBD1
length: 14
size: -

DNA: TGTGCCAGCAGCTTAAACCCTAGCGGGAGCTACGAGCAGTACTTC
CDR3: CASSLNPSGSYEQYF
J: TRBJ2-7
V: TRBV7-9
D: TRBD2
length: 15
size: many

DNA: TGCAGTGCTCCTTCTAGGGGACTAGCGGGTACAACCCAGTACTTC
CDR3: CSAPSRGLAGTTQYF
J: TRBJ2-5
V: TRBV20-1
D: TRBD2
length: 15
size: many

DNA: TGCGCCAGCAGCTTGGGCGGGACTAGCGTCTACAATGAGCAGTTCTTC
CDR3: CASSLGGTSVYNEQFF
J: TRBJ2-1
V: TRBV5-1
D: TRBD2
length: 16
size: few

DNA: TGTGCCAGTAGTCCCGCAGGGCATGAGCAGTTCTTC
CDR3: CASSPAGHEQFF
J: TRBJ2-1
V: TRBV19
D: -
length: 12
size: -

DNA: TGCAGTGCTAGCAATTTGGATGGCCGGAGCTCCTATAATTCACCCCTCCACTTT
CDR3: CSASNLDGRSSYNSPLHF
J: TRBJ1-6
V: TRBV20-1
D: -
length: 18
size: -

DNA: TGCGCCAGCAGTGACGGGTTATCCGGAAACACCATATATTTT
CDR3: CASSDGLSGNTIYF
J: TRBJ1-3
V: TRBV10-2
D: -
length: 14
size: -

DNA: TGTGCCAGCAGTTTACGTCTGGGTAGTTATGAAAAACTGTTTTTT
CDR3: CASSLRLGSYEKLFF
J: TRBJ1-4
V: TRBV28
D: -
length: 15
size: -

DNA: TGTGCCAGCAGCTCTAGCCTGGGATCCTACAATGAGCAGTTCTTC
CDR3: CASSSSLGSYNEQFF
J: TRBJ2-1
V: TRBV7-8
D: -
length: 15
size: few

DNA: TGTGCCAGCAGCTTAGTGGTCGGGGCATCTAACTATGGCTACACCTTC
CDR3: CASSLVVGASNYGYTF
J: TRBJ1-2
V: TRBV11-2
D: -
length: 16
size: few

DNA: TGTGCCAGCAGCGGAACAGGGGGCACCTCAGATACGCAGTATTTT
CDR3: CASSGTGGTSDTQYF
J: TRBJ2-3
V: TRBV9
D: TRBD1
length: 15
size: many

DNA: TGTGCCAGCAGCCAAGATGGGCAGAGACGTAATGAAAAACTGTTTTTT
CDR3: CASSQDGQRRNEKLFF
J: TRBJ1-4
V: TRBV3-1
D: -
length: 16
size: -

DNA: TGTGCCAGCAGGACAGGGCAGGCTAATGAAAAACTGTTTTTT
CDR3: CASRTGQANEKLFF
J: TRBJ1-4
V: TRBV6-1
D: TRBD1
length: 14
size: many

DNA: TGCGCCAGCAGCTACGGGGGCTTGAACACTGAAGCTTTCTTT
CDR3: CASSYGGLNTEAFF
J: TRBJ1-1
V: TRBV5-1
D: -
length: 14
size: many

DNA: TGTGCCAGCAGCTTAGATAGAAGCACAGATACGCAGTATTTT
CDR3: CASSLDRSTDTQYF
J: TRBJ2-3
V: TRBV12-3/TRBV12-4
D: -
length: 14
size: many

DNA: TGTGCCACCAGTGATTCAGGAGGACAGGGGTTTGGCTACACCTTC
CDR3: CATSDSGGQGFGYTF
J: TRBJ1-2
V: TRBV24-1
D: TRBD1
length: 15
size: many

DNA: TGTGCCAGCAGCGTACGAGTCCGGGACAGGGGATTT
CDR3: CASSVRVRDRGF
J: TRBJ1-3
V: TRBV11-2
D: TRBD1
length: 12
size: -

DNA: TGTGCCAGCAGCTATTGGACGGGGGCGGGTGAAAAACTGTTTTTT
CDR3: CASSYWTGAGEKLFF
J: TRBJ1-4
V: TRBV7-9
D: -
length: 15
size: many

DNA: TGTGCCAGCAGCTTATTTGGGACTGAGCAGTTCTTC
CDR3: CASSLFGTEQFF
J: TRBJ2-1
V: TRBV7-8
D: -
length: 12
size: many

DNA: TGTGCCAGCAGCTTGGACCCGACAGGGATGAACACTGAAGCTTTCTTT
CDR3: CASSLDPTGMNTEAFF
J: TRBJ1-1
V: TRBV5-4
D: TRBD1
length: 16
size: few

DNA: TGTGCCAGCAGCTTAATAGCGGGAGACTACACCGGGGAGCTGTTTTTT
CDR3: CASSLIAGDYTGELFF
J: TRBJ2-2
V: TRBV11-2
D: TRBD2
length: 16
size: many

DNA: TGCGCCAGCAGTCAGACGAAGGGGGCGCTCACTGAAGCTTTCTTT
CDR3: CASSQTKGALTEAFF
J: TRBJ1-1
V: TRBV10-2
D: TRBD1
length: 15
size: -

DNA: TGTGCCAGCAGTTTACCCTCCGGCGGCAATGAGCAGTTCTTC
CDR3: CASSLPSGGNEQFF
J: TRBJ2-1
V: TRBV28
D: -
length: 14
size: many

DNA: TGTGCCAGTAGTCCACCGTGGACAAGGGGGGCCTACGAGCAGTACTTC
CDR3: CASSPPWTRGAYEQYF
J: TRBJ2-7
V: TRBV19
D: -
length: 16
size: -

DNA: TGCAGTGCTAGGGGAGCGCGGTACCACAATGAGCAGTTCTTC
CDR3: CSARGARYHNEQFF
J: TRBJ2-1
V: TRBV20-1
D: -
length: 14
size: -

DNA: TGTGCCAGCACCCGACAGGGCTCTGGAAACACCATATATTTT
CDR3: CASTRQGSGNTIYF
J: TRBJ1-3
V: TRBV6-2/TRBV6-3
D: TRBD1
length: 14
size: -

DNA: TGTGCCAGCAGCTTAGTAGCCCGGGATCCCTACGAGCAGTACTTC
CDR3: CASSLVARDPYEQYF
J: TRBJ2-7
V: TRBV7-9
D: -
length: 15
size: many

DNA: TGTGCCAGCAGCATTAGCGGGAGGTTATTGGGCGAGCAGTACTTC
CDR3: CASSISGRLLGEQYF
J: TRBJ2-7
V: TRBV11-2
D: TRBD2
length: 15
size: many

DNA: TGTGCCAGCAGCCGAACCGGACAGAACTCCTACAATGAGCAGTTCTTC
CDR3: CASSRTGQNSYNEQFF
J: TRBJ2-1
V: TRBV5-5
D: -
length: 16
size: many